A single sample gave rise to the 12 T cell receptor beta chains below, sequenced in a study of blood T cells in healthy people across ages. The use of a sample-barcoded 5' primer and a J-beta primer mix characterized a second PCR of about 7 to 12 cycles. One entry per CDR3 protein, called by TCRdb with MiXCR from the 5' RACE reads. The repertoire holds 650,000 to 1,000,000 distinct CDR3 sequences, with about 34% as singletons. Source material: blood. All receptors derive from a man younger than 30 in good health.

This clonotype appeared a single time. The gene calls are TRBV12-3 or TRBV12-4 and TRBJ2-1, with D hard to call. The tail of the sequence fits TRBJ2-7 better, so the J call may be wrong. The length of the CDR3 is 13 residues. DNA for the CDR3: TGTGCCAGCAGCGTGGGCTCCCACAATGAGCAGTACTTC. This translates into CASSVGSHNEQYF.

The rearrangement uses TRBV4-1 and TRBJ1-2, with D possibly being TRBD1 (6 bases). V lost 0 bases and J 8 bases, leaving 13 bases between the germline ends. The germline V gene has CDR1 MGHRA and CDR2 YSYEKL. This CDR3 is 14 amino acids long. CDR3 nucleotide sequence: TGCGCCAGCAGCCAAGAGGGGGCAGGCAGAGGCTACACCTTC. Translation gives CASSQEGAGRGYTF.

This clonotype was found many times. This chain connects TRBV7-2 to TRBJ2-1; the D gene is possibly TRBD2 (5 bases). Germline V gives CDR1 SGHTA, CDR2 FQGNSA. The CDR3 is 15 residues long. Trimming took 2 bases from V and 0 from J, leaving 8 bases between them. CDR3 protein: CASSLQAASYNEQFF. CDR3 in DNA: TGTGCCAGCAGCTTACAAGCGGCCTCCTACAATGAGCAGTTCTTC.

The V gene is TRBV6-5, the J gene TRBJ1-1; TRBD1 might be the D (6 bases). V lost 4 bases and J lost 4, with 16 bases in between. Looked up from germline, CDR1 is MNHEY and CDR2 is SVGAGI. The CDR3 runs to 15 residues. The CDR3 protein is CASSSFTGWGTEAFF. The CDR3 region has the DNA TGTGCCAGCAGTTCGTTTACAGGGTGGGGCACTGAAGCTTTCTTT.

This clonotype came up many times. The chain links TRBV18 to TRBJ2-1; 12 nucleotides line up with TRBD2. Germline V gene data show CDR1 as KGHSH and CDR2 as LQKENI. The CDR3 loop spans 16 amino acids. Trimming removed 6 bases from V and 5 bases from J; junction bases left unmatched: 8. DNA for the CDR3: TGTGCCAGCTCGCTCACTAGCGGGGGGCCGAACAATGAGCAGTTCTTC. This sequence encodes CASSLTSGGPNNEQFF.

The chain links TRBV4-3 to TRBJ1-1; maybe TRBD1 (5 bases). Germline V lookup: CDR1 LGHNA, CDR2 YSLEER. Trimming left V 5 bases short and J 6 bases short, with 13 bases between. The CDR3 is 13 residues long. The CDR3 is CASSTTREAEAFF. For the CDR3, the DNA is TGCGCCAGCAGCACCACCAGGGAGGCTGAAGCTTTCTTT.

This clonotype was picked up one time. The rearrangement uses TRBV29-1 and TRBJ1-1, with 8 bases identical to TRBD1. Germline-derived CDR1 and CDR2 are SQVTM and ANQGSEA. Germline trimming cut 3 bases from V and 7 bases from J; bases unmatched to any gene: 4. The CDR3 totals 12 residues. CDR3 in DNA: TGCAGCGTTGATCCAGGGGGCAATGAAGCTTTCTTT. Translated, it gives CSVDPGGNEAFF.

This clonotype appeared a few times. The chain carries TRBV20-1 and TRBJ1-2; the D is unclear. V was trimmed by 6 bases and J by 8 bases, leaving 22 bases between them. The CDR3 is made up of 14 amino acids. The germline gives CDR1 DFQATT, CDR2 SNEGSKA (reference sequence). The CDR3 sequence: CSAIKKTGPRGYTF. The CDR3 DNA follows: TGCAGTGCCATAAAAAAAACCGGGCCACGGGGCTACACCTTC.

The chain joins TRBV6-2 or TRBV6-3 to TRBJ1-2, with TRBD1 matching 8 bases. The CDR3 extends over 17 amino acids. With 0 bases clipped from V and 2 bases from J, the junction kept 8 bases outside the gene matches. Germline CDR1 is MNHEY and CDR2 is SVGEGT. In nucleotides, the CDR3 is TGTGCCAGCAGTTACTCGGGACAGGCCGGGAGGAACTATGGCTACACCTTC. It yields the protein CASSYSGQAGRNYGYTF.

V is TRBV7-3 and J is TRBJ1-1; D remains unclear. V was cut by 5 bases and J by 0 bases, with 10 bases left in between. This CDR3 comprises 14 residues. CDR1 is SGHTA and CDR2 is FQGTGA in the germline V gene. The CDR3 sequence: CASSPSVLNTEAFF. The CDR3 DNA follows: TGTGCCAGCAGCCCTTCGGTCTTGAACACTGAAGCTTTCTTT. The full variable domain, with the rest looked up from reference TRBV7-3 and TRBJ1-1, is GAGVSQTPSNKVTEKGKYVELRCDPISGHTALYWYRQSLGQGPEFLIYFQGTGAADDSGLPNDRFFAVRPEGSVSTLKIQRTERGDSAVYLCASSPSVLNTEAFFGQGTRLTVV.

The table lists this clonotype with a few counts. At one end the junction does not follow the germline gene, possibly because of a read error. The chain recombines TRBV7-2 with TRBJ1-1; D not resolved. This CDR3 spans 13 amino acids. Per the germline V gene, CDR1 is SGHTA and CDR2 is FQGNSA. The CDR3 here is CASRLDQVSEAFF. In DNA, the CDR3 is TGTGCCAGCAGGTTAGATCAGGTGTCTGAAGCTTTCTTT. Full variable domain (remainder filled in from reference TRBV7-2 and TRBJ1-1): GAGVSQSPSNKVTEKGKDVELRCDPISGHTALYWYRQSLGQGLEFLIYFQGNSAPDKSGLPSDRFSAERTGGSVSTLTIQRTQQEDSAVYLCASRLDQVSEAFFGQGTRLTVV.

This clonotype was recorded a few times. The rearrangement joins TRBV7-2 to TRBJ2-4; D might be TRBD1 (5 bases). The end of the DNA aligns better with TRBJ2-7, so the J call may be wrong. This CDR3 comprises 15 residues. Germline loops: CDR1 SGHTA, CDR2 FQGNSA. CDR3 bases: TGTGCCAGCAGCTTAGCCGGGCAGGGTGGACGCGAGCAGTACTTC. Translation: CASSLAGQGGREQYF.